The 3 T cell receptor beta chains listed next were all sequenced from one sample in a study of cytotoxic CD8 clonotypes in ibrutinib-treated CLL. TCRdb's table, derived via immunoSEQ multiplex PCR, lists solely in-frame clones and lacks some. The profile covers around 42,000 clones, with 65% appearing a single time and roughly 21% taken by the ten largest. The input for sequencing was PBMCs, taken after 24 months of ibrutinib treatment. These receptors were taken from a human donor with chronic lymphocytic leukemia.

V is TRBV7-9 and J is TRBJ2-1; a weak D match, TRBD2 (5 bases). Germline lookup yields CDR1 SEHNR and CDR2 FQNEAQ (reference sequence). Trimming removed 8 bases from V and 1 base from J, with 9 bases in between. CDR3 length: 13 residues. CDR3 in DNA: TGTGCCAGCTCAGGCGGGTCCTACAATGAGCAGTTCTTC. Translation gives CASSGGSYNEQFF.

This clone has a single count. The chain recombines TRBV18 with TRBJ1-1; 9 bases align to TRBD1. Germline CDR1 and CDR2: KGHSH and LQKENI. This CDR3 has 15 amino acids. With V trimmed by 6 bases and J by 3 bases, 8 bases remained unmatched. This CDR3 reads CASSRGGQGYTEAFF. In nucleotides, the CDR3 is TGTGCCAGCTCGCGTGGTGGACAGGGGTACACTGAAGCTTTCTTT.

This clone was counted ten times or more. The CDR3 sequence is CASSPGGVSLHF. DNA of the CDR3: TGCGCCAGCAGCCCCGGAGGGGTATCCCTCCACTTT. The V and J genes are TRBV5-1 and TRBJ1-6, with D possibly matching TRBD1 (5 bases). V lost 4 bases and J lost 14, with 13 bases in between. CDR1 is SGHRS and CDR2 is YFSETQ in the germline V gene. The length of the CDR3 is 12 residues.